Presented here are 7 T cell receptor beta chains from one specimen sequenced in a study of blood T cells in healthy people across ages. PCR was performed a second time for roughly 7 to 11 cycles using a sample-barcoded 5' primer and a J-beta primer mix. TCRdb called the 5' RACE reads again in MiXCR, with one record for every CDR3 protein. Of hundreds of thousands of distinct CDR3 sequences listed, about 25% are singletons. Separately, the same data were catalogued under a study of T cells of mothers and their children.

Material: blood. These receptors were collected from a boy between 2 and 10 years old in good health.

Only a few counts were recorded for this clonotype. V usage is TRBV25-1 and J usage is TRBJ2-1; possibly TRBD2 for D (6 bases). There are 13 residues in the CDR3. Germline V gene sequence: CDR1 MGHDK, CDR2 SYGVNS. Trimming shortened V by 8 bases and J by 8 bases, and 16 bases separated the two germline ends. The CDR3, as DNA: TGTGCCAGCCACGCATTTAGCGGAGATGAGCAGTTCTTC. Protein: CASHAFSGDEQFF.

This CDR3 reads CASHRVSKNIQYF. In DNA, the CDR3 is TGTGCCAGCCATCGGGTCTCCAAAAACATTCAGTACTTC. This chain uses TRBV5-5 with TRBJ2-4; no firm D call. CDR3 length: 13 amino acids. V was trimmed by 7 bases and J by 2 bases, leaving 10 bases between them. Germline V lookup: CDR1 SGHKS, CDR2 YYEKEE (reference sequence). The full variable domain, with the rest looked up from reference TRBV5-5 and TRBJ2-4, is DAGVTQSPTHLIKTRGQQVTLRCSPISGHKSVSWYQQVLGQGPQFIFQYYEKEERGRGNFPDRFSARQFPNYSSELNVNALLLGDSALYLCASHRVSKNIQYFGAGTRLSVL.

The chain links TRBV27 to TRBJ2-5; D not resolved. Germline V gives CDR1 MNHEY, CDR2 SMNVEV (reference sequence). The CDR3 contains 14 residues. Trimming left V 2 bases short and J 2 bases short, with 9 bases between. CDR3 bases: TGTGCCAGCAGTTTAACGGCGTATCAAGAGACCCAGTACTTC. Its translation is CASSLTAYQETQYF.

CDR3 nucleotide sequence: TGTGCCAGCAGCTTGTGGGGGGCGTCAGAGACCCAGTACTTC. Translation: CASSLWGASETQYF. The chain is built from TRBV7-7 and TRBJ2-5; D might be TRBD1 or TRBD2, each matching 6 bases. Germline V gives CDR1 SSHAT, CDR2 FNYEAQ (reference sequence). The CDR3 runs to 14 residues. Trimming stripped 3 bases from V and 4 bases from J, with 12 bases between.

The chain employs TRBV27 and TRBJ2-5; 10 bases agree with TRBD2. After removal of 6 bases from V and 5 bases from J, the junction contained 9 bases not matched to a gene. Germline loops: CDR1 MNHEY, CDR2 SMNVEV (reference sequence). There are 15 residues in the CDR3. The CDR3 DNA sequence: TGTGCCAGCAGCGCGTCTAGCGGGAGTTTGGAGACCCAGTACTTC. Translated, it gives CASSASSGSLETQYF.

The chain uses TRBV5-1 and TRBJ2-1; the match to TRBD1 covers 9 bases. The J call could be wrong; TRBJ2-5 is a better fit for the DNA end. This CDR3 has 14 amino acids. Germline loops: CDR1 SGHRS, CDR2 YFSETQ. The DNA for the CDR3 is TGCGCCAGCAGCTCGGGGACAGGGCACCCGGCCCAGTACTTC. Encoded protein: CASSSGTGHPAQYF.

In its sample, this clonotype was seen a few times. The chain joins TRBV5-1 to TRBJ1-4; D uncertain. V lost 4 bases and J 7 bases, leaving 11 bases between the germline ends. Germline CDR1 SGHRS, CDR2 YFSETQ. The CDR3 contains 13 residues. Here the CDR3 DNA reads TGCGCCAGCAGCAGGGTTATGAGTGAAAAACTGTTTTTT. Protein sequence: CASSRVMSEKLFF. Full variable domain (outside the CDR3, taken from reference TRBV5-1 and TRBJ1-4): KAGVTQTPRYLIKTRGQQVTLSCSPISGHRSVSWYQQTPGQGLQFLFEYFSETQRNKGNFPGRFSGRQFSNSRSEMNVSTLELGDSALYLCASSRVMSEKLFFGSGTQLSVL.